These T cell receptor beta chains were read from a single sample in a study of blood T cell repertoires in COVID-19. Clones were sequenced by immunoSEQ multiplex PCR, and TCRdb holds only the in-frame ones, with some missing. This repertoire shows about 170,000 clones, over 65% found once; its top ten account for about 4.4%. Source material: PBMCs or T cells enriched from blood (not recorded which). The receptors stem from a woman between 50 and 59 years old who had recovered from COVID-19. CDR3s include the opening cysteine and the closing phenylalanine or tryptophan. The D gene is left open where the match is weak. The size entry is marked missing in some rows and otherwise reads once, few, many or a size class.

v_call: TRBV3-1/TRBV3-2; clone_size: .; j_call: TRBJ1-2; d_call: .; cdr3_aa: CASSQDLGGYGYTF; cdr3_nt: TGTGCCAGCAGCCAAGATCTAGGAGGCTATGGCTACACCTTC
v_call: TRBV2; clone_size: many; j_call: TRBJ1-1; d_call: TRBD1; cdr3_aa: CASSGRDRGNEAFF; cdr3_nt: TGTGCCAGCAGTGGCCGGGACAGGGGGAATGAAGCTTTCTTT
v_call: TRBV14; clone_size: .; j_call: TRBJ2-3; d_call: TRBD1; cdr3_aa: CASSQPPPGTGRSDTQYF; cdr3_nt: TGTGCCAGCAGCCAACCCCCGCCCGGGACAGGTCGTTCAGATACGCAGTATTTT
v_call: TRBV4-1; clone_size: .; j_call: TRBJ2-3; d_call: TRBD2; cdr3_aa: CASSPRSSGGASTDTQYF; cdr3_nt: TGCGCCAGCAGCCCAAGAAGTAGCGGGGGGGCTAGCACAGATACGCAGTATTTT
v_call: TRBV2; clone_size: .; j_call: TRBJ2-2; d_call: .; cdr3_aa: CASSEAPQGWTGELFF; cdr3_nt: TGTGCCAGCAGTGAAGCCCCACAGGGCTGGACCGGGGAGCTGTTTTTT
v_call: TRBV7-2; clone_size: .; j_call: TRBJ1-1; d_call: .; cdr3_aa: CASSLTGNTEAFF; cdr3_nt: TGTGCCAGCAGCTTAACGGGGAACACTGAAGCTTTCTTT
v_call: TRBV11-2; clone_size: .; j_call: TRBJ1-1; d_call: .; cdr3_aa: CASSLVTGNTEAFF; cdr3_nt: TGTGCCAGCAGCTTAGTGACGGGGAACACTGAAGCTTTCTTT
v_call: TRBV29-1; clone_size: .; j_call: TRBJ1-1; d_call: TRBD1; cdr3_aa: CSVEDRAEAFF; cdr3_nt: TGCAGCGTTGAGGACAGGGCAGAAGCTTTCTTT
v_call: TRBV29-1; clone_size: .; j_call: TRBJ1-1; d_call: TRBD1; cdr3_aa: CSVLLVPDRGDTEAFF; cdr3_nt: TGCAGCGTTCTTCTTGTCCCCGACAGGGGAGATACTGAAGCTTTCTTT
v_call: TRBV29-1; clone_size: .; j_call: TRBJ1-2; d_call: .; cdr3_aa: CSVDLLKGVYGYTF; cdr3_nt: TGCAGCGTTGATCTACTTAAAGGGGTCTATGGCTACACCTTC
v_call: TRBV4-1; clone_size: .; j_call: TRBJ2-1; d_call: TRBD1; cdr3_aa: CASSQVGQGFNEQFF; cdr3_nt: TGCGCCAGCAGCCAAGTGGGACAGGGGTTCAATGAGCAGTTCTTC
v_call: TRBV5-1; clone_size: .; j_call: TRBJ1-3; d_call: .; cdr3_aa: CASSVTGSGNTIYF; cdr3_nt: TGCGCCAGCAGCGTGACAGGCTCTGGAAACACCATATATTTT
v_call: TRBV7-9; clone_size: .; j_call: TRBJ1-4; d_call: .; cdr3_aa: CASSLPPGRGNEKLFF; cdr3_nt: TGTGCCAGCAGCTTACCGCCGGGCAGGGGAAACGAAAAACTGTTTTTT
v_call: TRBV2; clone_size: few; j_call: TRBJ1-2; d_call: TRBD1; cdr3_aa: CASRELDREIGYTF; cdr3_nt: TGTGCCAGCAGAGAGCTTGACAGGGAGATTGGCTACACCTTC
v_call: TRBV5-1; clone_size: .; j_call: TRBJ1-2; d_call: .; cdr3_aa: CASREQGSDGYTF; cdr3_nt: TGCGCCAGCAGGGAACAGGGCTCTGATGGCTACACCTTC
v_call: TRBV30; clone_size: .; j_call: TRBJ1-5; d_call: .; cdr3_aa: CAWSVESGQPQHF; cdr3_nt: TGTGCCTGGAGTGTTGAGAGTGGTCAGCCCCAGCATTTT
v_call: TRBV5-1; clone_size: once; j_call: TRBJ2-3; d_call: .; cdr3_aa: CASSSGQPSTDTQYF; cdr3_nt: TGCGCCAGCAGCAGCGGACAGCCGAGCACAGATACGCAGTATTTT
v_call: TRBV27; clone_size: .; j_call: TRBJ1-6; d_call: TRBD1; cdr3_aa: CASNRQGLNSPLHF; cdr3_nt: TGTGCCAGCAATCGACAGGGCCTAAATTCACCCCTCCACTTT
v_call: TRBV28; clone_size: .; j_call: TRBJ1-4; d_call: .; cdr3_aa: CASSINRVTEKLFF; cdr3_nt: TGTGCCAGCAGTATAAACAGGGTAACCGAAAAACTGTTTTTT
v_call: TRBV27; clone_size: .; j_call: TRBJ2-1; d_call: TRBD1; cdr3_aa: CASSSGTGHNEQFF; cdr3_nt: TGTGCCAGCAGTTCCGGGACAGGGCACAATGAGCAGTTCTTC
v_call: TRBV15; clone_size: .; j_call: TRBJ1-5; d_call: .; cdr3_aa: CATSRGGGQRGNQPQHF; cdr3_nt: TGTGCCACCAGCAGAGGGGGAGGGCAAAGAGGCAATCAGCCCCAGCATTTT
v_call: TRBV19; clone_size: .; j_call: TRBJ2-2; d_call: TRBD1; cdr3_aa: CASSIGTGTGELFF; cdr3_nt: TGTGCCAGTAGTATAGGGACAGGAACCGGGGAGCTGTTTTTT
v_call: TRBV4-1; clone_size: .; j_call: TRBJ1-1; d_call: .; cdr3_aa: CASSHLPTGPTEAFF; cdr3_nt: TGCGCCAGCAGCCATCTACCGACAGGTCCCACTGAAGCTTTCTTT
v_call: TRBV7-9; clone_size: .; j_call: TRBJ1-1; d_call: .; cdr3_aa: CASSEDHRTTEAFF; cdr3_nt: TGTGCCAGCAGCGAGGATCACCGAACGACTGAAGCTTTCTTT
v_call: TRBV5-5; clone_size: .; j_call: TRBJ1-5; d_call: TRBD1; cdr3_aa: CASSRKGWTGGGNQPQHF; cdr3_nt: TGTGCCAGCAGCAGGAAGGGGTGGACAGGGGGCGGCAATCAGCCCCAGCATTTT
v_call: TRBV4-3; clone_size: .; j_call: TRBJ1-1; d_call: .; cdr3_aa: CASSPLRDEAFF; cdr3_nt: TGCGCCAGCAGCCCGCTGAGGGATGAAGCTTTCTTT
v_call: TRBV9; clone_size: .; j_call: TRBJ1-2; d_call: .; cdr3_aa: CASSVGAARTF; cdr3_nt: TGTGCCAGCAGCGTAGGCGCCGCCCGTACCTTC
v_call: TRBV6-5; clone_size: .; j_call: TRBJ1-2; d_call: TRBD1; cdr3_aa: CASTLTGGDGYTF; cdr3_nt: TGTGCCAGCACATTGACAGGGGGCGATGGCTACACCTTC
v_call: TRBV5-1; clone_size: .; j_call: TRBJ1-2; d_call: .; cdr3_aa: CASSRGEGVYGYTF; cdr3_nt: TGCGCCAGCAGCCGGGGGGAAGGAGTCTATGGCTACACCTTC
v_call: TRBV19; clone_size: .; j_call: TRBJ2-5; d_call: .; cdr3_aa: CASRFTRLLVETQYF; cdr3_nt: TGTGCCAGTAGATTTACTCGACTTCTCGTAGAGACCCAGTACTTC
v_call: TRBV27; clone_size: .; j_call: TRBJ1-6; d_call: .; cdr3_aa: CASRPGQIYNSPLHF; cdr3_nt: TGTGCCAGCAGGCCCGGACAGATTTATAATTCACCCCTCCACTTT
v_call: TRBV4-3; clone_size: once; j_call: TRBJ2-1; d_call: .; cdr3_aa: CASSQGGLVSEQFF; cdr3_nt: TGCGCCAGCAGCCAAGGGGGGCTAGTCAGTGAGCAGTTCTTC
v_call: TRBV5-1; clone_size: .; j_call: TRBJ1-2; d_call: .; cdr3_aa: CASSKEARFGYTF; cdr3_nt: TGCGCCAGCAGCAAAGAAGCGAGGTTCGGCTACACCTTC
v_call: TRBV29-1; clone_size: .; j_call: TRBJ2-5; d_call: TRBD2; cdr3_aa: CSVPPLGTTQETQYF; cdr3_nt: TGCAGCGTCCCACCTCTGGGGACTACCCAAGAGACCCAGTACTTC
v_call: TRBV14; clone_size: .; j_call: TRBJ2-2; d_call: TRBD2; cdr3_aa: CASSQPGLAGRTGELFF; cdr3_nt: TGTGCCAGCAGCCAGCCGGGACTAGCGGGTCGAACCGGGGAGCTGTTTTTT
v_call: TRBV7-2; clone_size: .; j_call: TRBJ2-1; d_call: TRBD1; cdr3_aa: CASSPGGTGNNEQFF; cdr3_nt: TGTGCCAGCAGCCCTGGGGGGACAGGTAACAATGAGCAGTTCTTC
v_call: TRBV3-1/TRBV3-2; clone_size: .; j_call: TRBJ2-3; d_call: .; cdr3_aa: CASSQDGGTPADTQYF; cdr3_nt: TGTGCCAGCAGCCAAGACGGAGGGACTCCCGCAGATACGCAGTATTTT
v_call: TRBV6-5; clone_size: .; j_call: TRBJ1-6; d_call: TRBD1; cdr3_aa: CASSLTGFQAPLHF; cdr3_nt: TGTGCCAGCAGTTTGACAGGGTTTCAAGCACCCCTCCACTTT
v_call: TRBV7-9; clone_size: once; j_call: TRBJ2-2; d_call: .; cdr3_aa: CASTPSQGLDGTGELFF; cdr3_nt: TGTGCCAGCACCCCTAGCCAGGGGTTGGACGGCACCGGGGAGCTGTTTTTT
v_call: TRBV4-1; clone_size: once; j_call: TRBJ1-1; d_call: .; cdr3_aa: CASRHYGGRDAEAFF; cdr3_nt: TGCGCCAGCAGACACTACGGGGGGAGGGACGCTGAAGCTTTCTTT
v_call: TRBV10-1; clone_size: .; j_call: TRBJ2-2; d_call: .; cdr3_aa: CASSEMNAANTGELFF; cdr3_nt: TGCGCCAGCAGTGAGATGAACGCAGCGAACACCGGGGAGCTGTTTTTT
v_call: TRBV7-3; clone_size: .; j_call: TRBJ2-1; d_call: .; cdr3_aa: CASRDTLYNEQFF; cdr3_nt: TGTGCCAGCCGGGACACCCTCTACAATGAGCAGTTCTTC
v_call: TRBV5-1; clone_size: .; j_call: TRBJ1-1; d_call: TRBD1; cdr3_aa: CASSLGDSNTEAFF; cdr3_nt: TGCGCCAGCAGCTTGGGGGACAGTAACACTGAAGCTTTCTTT
v_call: TRBV27; clone_size: few; j_call: TRBJ1-5; d_call: .; cdr3_aa: CASSLVYSNQPQHF; cdr3_nt: TGTGCCAGCAGTTTAGTTTATAGCAATCAGCCCCAGCATTTT
v_call: TRBV30; clone_size: .; j_call: TRBJ1-6; d_call: .; cdr3_aa: CAWTYENSPLHF; cdr3_nt: TGTGCCTGGACCTACGAAAATTCACCCCTCCACTTT
v_call: TRBV10-1; clone_size: .; j_call: TRBJ1-3; d_call: .; cdr3_aa: CASSESTGGNTIYF; cdr3_nt: TGCGCCAGCAGTGAGTCGACTGGGGGAAACACCATATATTTT
v_call: TRBV7-2; clone_size: .; j_call: TRBJ2-1; d_call: TRBD2; cdr3_aa: CASSLDSGSRNEQFF; cdr3_nt: TGTGCCAGCAGCTTAGATAGCGGGAGTCGCAATGAGCAGTTCTTC
v_call: TRBV3-1/TRBV3-2; clone_size: .; j_call: TRBJ2-3; d_call: .; cdr3_aa: CASSLGGGSTDTQYF; cdr3_nt: TGTGCCAGCAGCCTTGGGGGGGGCAGCACAGATACGCAGTATTTT
v_call: TRBV7-9; clone_size: .; j_call: TRBJ1-2; d_call: .; cdr3_aa: CASSLYSTDYGYTF; cdr3_nt: TGTGCCAGCAGCTTATATTCCACGGACTATGGCTACACCTTC
v_call: TRBV7-2; clone_size: .; j_call: TRBJ2-5; d_call: TRBD2; cdr3_aa: CASSPRTSRETQYF; cdr3_nt: TGTGCCAGCAGCCCTCGGACTAGTCGAGAGACCCAGTACTTC
v_call: TRBV5-5; clone_size: .; j_call: TRBJ1-4; d_call: TRBD1; cdr3_aa: CASSTTGGSLFF; cdr3_nt: TGTGCCAGCAGCACAACAGGGGGGTCACTGTTTTTT
v_call: TRBV12-3/TRBV12-4; clone_size: .; j_call: TRBJ1-2; d_call: .; cdr3_aa: CASSLASSYGYTF; cdr3_nt: TGTGCCAGCAGTTTGGCTTCAAGCTATGGCTACACCTTC
v_call: TRBV6-2/TRBV6-3; clone_size: .; j_call: TRBJ1-5; d_call: TRBD1; cdr3_aa: CASSFLGTGFGQPQHF; cdr3_nt: TGTGCCAGCAGTTTCCTGGGGACAGGGTTCGGTCAGCCCCAGCATTTT
v_call: TRBV7-2; clone_size: .; j_call: TRBJ2-3; d_call: .; cdr3_aa: CASSSDRLLRTDTQYF; cdr3_nt: TGTGCCAGCAGCTCAGACAGGTTACTGAGGACAGATACGCAGTATTTT
v_call: TRBV5-1; clone_size: .; j_call: TRBJ1-1; d_call: TRBD1; cdr3_aa: CASSLEVGQGDTEAFF; cdr3_nt: TGCGCCAGCAGCTTGGAAGTCGGTCAGGGGGACACTGAAGCTTTCTTT